These T cell receptor beta chains were read from a single sample in a study of CD8+ T cells in alopecia areata. Generated by immunoSEQ multiplex PCR, the TCRdb table keeps only in-frame clones and is missing some. Of approximately 190,000 clones in the sample, 55% to 70% were seen once. Sequencing was performed on CD4+ T cells sorted from blood, taken at week 24, from a patient treated with tofacitinib. These receptors all come from a human donor with alopecia areata. The conserved cysteine and the conserved F or W are not part of the CDR3 here.

V gene | CDR3 protein
TRBV5-1 | ASSSQGRQETQY
TRBV7-9 | ASSLDGGSNTGELF
TRBV4-1 | ASSARGGVGTDTQY
TRBV5-6 | ASSLVLAGALGDEQF
TRBV7-9 | ASSARQRYYGYT
TRBV6-5 | ASSYEAGRLNTEAF
TRBV7-2 | ASRQGTHQPQH
TRBV7-2 | ASSFPGNYEQY
TRBV5-5 | ASSLVGQGQPQH
TRBV7-2 | ATSGGVAGRETQY
TRBV9 | ASSVSGGAATGELF
TRBV7-9 | ASSSGDYSSFREF
TRBV9 | ASSPTPDGYEQY
TRBV6-6 | ASSPSAAQGFGYT
TRBV6-5 | ASSYSSLSETQY
TRBV5-1 | ASSLWDRSTGELF
TRBV7-2 | ASSPGTGGGGYT
TRBV29-1 | SVAGQGLEGYT
TRBV29-1 | SVYDPPNQPQH
TRBV19 | ASSRGDRGNIQY